This TCR beta chain was recorded in a study of shared clonotypes between healthy human individuals. Overall study results and limits: Clonotypes which were not shared had lower generation probabilities than clonotypes that all four donors shared.

To note about this clone: What it binds is unknown.

Genomic DNA (from each subset) was split evenly across several immunoSEQ plates. Some clones are missing from TCRdb's copy, which holds only in-frame ones; the method was immunoSEQ multiplex PCR. The sample consists of about 2 million clones, about 95% of them appearing once. Trimming pared 3 bases from V and 1 base from J, leaving 18 bases between. The CDR3 consists of 17 residues. Germline CDR1 and CDR2: SGHAT and FQNNGV. Terminally differentiated effector memory CD45RA+ cells were excluded from the naive CD8 cells, which were CD45RO-negative and positively selected for CCR7. The donors were all Caucasian adults (living in Nashville, Tennessee).

This chain links TRBV11-2 with TRBJ1-1, with D perhaps TRBD1 (5 bases). The sequencing input was naive CD8+ T cells sorted from blood. The clonotype comes from a man aged 18-30 years in good health. The CDR3 bases are TGTGCCAGCAGCTTTTGGGTATCAAGGGGAGAGAACACTGAAGCTTTCTTT. Its protein is CASSFWVSRGENTEAFF.